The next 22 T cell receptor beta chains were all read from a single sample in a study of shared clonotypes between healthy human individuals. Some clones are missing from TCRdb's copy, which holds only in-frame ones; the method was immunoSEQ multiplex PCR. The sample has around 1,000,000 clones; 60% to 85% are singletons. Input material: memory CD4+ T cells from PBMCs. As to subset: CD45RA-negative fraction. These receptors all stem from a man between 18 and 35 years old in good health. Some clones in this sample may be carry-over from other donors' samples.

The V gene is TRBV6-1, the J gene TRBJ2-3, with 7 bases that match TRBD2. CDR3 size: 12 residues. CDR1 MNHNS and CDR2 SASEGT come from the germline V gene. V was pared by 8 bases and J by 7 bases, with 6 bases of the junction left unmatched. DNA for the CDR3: TGTGCCAGCTGGGGGAGGGAGAATACGCAGTATTTT. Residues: CASWGRENTQYF.

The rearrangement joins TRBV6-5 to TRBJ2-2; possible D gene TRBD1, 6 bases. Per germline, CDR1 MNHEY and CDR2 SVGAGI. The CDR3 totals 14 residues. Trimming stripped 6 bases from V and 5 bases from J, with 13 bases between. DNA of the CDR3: TGTGCCAGCAGGGTACAGGGCTTAACCGGGGAGCTGTTTTTT. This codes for CASRVQGLTGELFF.

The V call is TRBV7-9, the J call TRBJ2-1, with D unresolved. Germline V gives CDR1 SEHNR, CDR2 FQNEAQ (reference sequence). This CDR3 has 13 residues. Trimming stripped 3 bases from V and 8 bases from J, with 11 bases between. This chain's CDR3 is CASSFPPLDEQFF. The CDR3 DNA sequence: TGTGCCAGCAGCTTTCCCCCATTGGATGAGCAGTTCTTC.

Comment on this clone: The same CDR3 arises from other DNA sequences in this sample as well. CDR3 in amino acids: CASSPGTGREQYF. DNA of the CDR3: TGTGCCAGCAGCCCCGGGACAGGGAGGGAGCAGTACTTC. V gene TRBV7-9 combines with J gene TRBJ2-7; TRBD1 matches at 9 bases. This CDR3 comprises 13 residues. Germline CDR1 reads SEHNR; CDR2 reads FQNEAQ (reference sequence). The V gene end was trimmed by 5 bases and the J gene end by 7 bases; junction bases not matched to a gene: 6. Filled out from reference TRBV7-9 and TRBJ2-7, the complete variable domain reads DTGVSQNPRHKITKRGQNVTFRCDPISEHNRLYWYRQTLGQGPEFLTYFQNEAQLEKSRLLSDRFSAERPKGSFSTLEIQRTEQGDSAMYLCASSPGTGREQYFGPGTRLTVT.

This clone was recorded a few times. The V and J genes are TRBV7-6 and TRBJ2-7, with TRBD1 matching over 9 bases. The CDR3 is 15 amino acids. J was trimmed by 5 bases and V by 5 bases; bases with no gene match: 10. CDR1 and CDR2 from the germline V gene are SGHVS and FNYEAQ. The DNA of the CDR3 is TGTGCCAGCAGCCCCAACCCCGGGACAGGGAACGAGCAGTACTTC. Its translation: CASSPNPGTGNEQYF.

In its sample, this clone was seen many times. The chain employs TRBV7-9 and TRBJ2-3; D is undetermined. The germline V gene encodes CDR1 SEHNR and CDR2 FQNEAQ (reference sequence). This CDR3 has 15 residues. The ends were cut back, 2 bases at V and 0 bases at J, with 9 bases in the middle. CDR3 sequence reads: CASSLLGKSTDTQYF. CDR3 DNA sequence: TGTGCCAGCAGCTTATTGGGGAAGAGCACAGATACGCAGTATTTT.

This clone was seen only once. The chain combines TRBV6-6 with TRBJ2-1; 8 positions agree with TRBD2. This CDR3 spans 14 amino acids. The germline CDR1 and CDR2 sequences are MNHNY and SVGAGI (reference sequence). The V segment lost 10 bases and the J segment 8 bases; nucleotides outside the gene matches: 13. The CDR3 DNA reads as TGTGCCACCTGGTACCCCCAGACTAGCGATGAGCAGTTCTTC. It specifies CATWYPQTSDEQFF.

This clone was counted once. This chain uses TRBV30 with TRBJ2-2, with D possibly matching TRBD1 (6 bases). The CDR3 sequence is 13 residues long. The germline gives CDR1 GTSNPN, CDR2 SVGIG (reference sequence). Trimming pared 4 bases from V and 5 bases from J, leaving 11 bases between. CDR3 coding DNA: TGTGCCTGGAACAGGGCGGTTACCGGGGAGCTGTTTTTT. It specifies CAWNRAVTGELFF.

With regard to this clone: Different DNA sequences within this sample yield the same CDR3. CDR3 amino acids: CASSLRVGNQPQHF. The CDR3 bases are TGTGCCAGCAGTTTACGGGTTGGCAATCAGCCCCAGCATTTT. The chain joins TRBV27 to TRBJ1-5; D gene ambiguous. This CDR3 is built from 14 residues. The germline V gene encodes CDR1 MNHEY and CDR2 SMNVEV (reference sequence). V was trimmed by 2 bases and J by 2 bases, leaving 7 bases between them.

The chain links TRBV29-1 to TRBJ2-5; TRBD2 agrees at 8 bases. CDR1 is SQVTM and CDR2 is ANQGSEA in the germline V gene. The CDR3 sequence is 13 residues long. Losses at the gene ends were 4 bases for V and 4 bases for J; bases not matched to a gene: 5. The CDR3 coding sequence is TGCAGCGTTGCGACTAGCGCAGGAGAGACCCAGTACTTC. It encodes CSVATSAGETQYF.

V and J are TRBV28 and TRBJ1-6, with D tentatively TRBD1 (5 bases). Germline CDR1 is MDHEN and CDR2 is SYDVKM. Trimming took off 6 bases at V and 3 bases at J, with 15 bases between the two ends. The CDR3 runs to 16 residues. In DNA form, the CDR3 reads TGTGCCAGCAGCCTCCCCGGGGCAGTCTATAATTCACCCCTCCACTTT. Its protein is CASSLPGAVYNSPLHF. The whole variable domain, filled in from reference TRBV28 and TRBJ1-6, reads DVKVTQSSRYLVKRTGEKVFLECVQDMDHENMFWYRQDPGLGLRLIYFSYDVKMKEKGDIPEGYSVSREKKERFSLILESASTNQTSMYLCASSLPGAVYNSPLHFGNGTRLTVT.

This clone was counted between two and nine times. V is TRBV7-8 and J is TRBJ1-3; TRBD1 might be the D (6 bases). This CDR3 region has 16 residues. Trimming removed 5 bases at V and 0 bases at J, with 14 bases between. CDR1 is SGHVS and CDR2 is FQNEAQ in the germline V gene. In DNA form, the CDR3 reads TGTGCCAGCAGCCCCCGGACAGACCGCTCTGGAAACACCATATATTTT. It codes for CASSPRTDRSGNTIYF.

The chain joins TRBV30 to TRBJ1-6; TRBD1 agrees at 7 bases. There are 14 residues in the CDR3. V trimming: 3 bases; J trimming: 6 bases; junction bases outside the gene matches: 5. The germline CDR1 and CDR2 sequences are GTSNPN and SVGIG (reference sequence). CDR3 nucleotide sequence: TGTGCCTGGAGGCGAGCAGGGGGTAATTCACCCCTCCACTTT. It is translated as CAWRRAGGNSPLHF. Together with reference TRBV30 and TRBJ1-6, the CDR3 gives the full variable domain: SQTIHQWPATLVQPVGSPLSLECTVEGTSNPNLYWYRQAAGRGLQLLFYSVGIGQISSEVPQNLSASRPQDRQFILSSKKLLLSDSGFYLCAWRRAGGNSPLHFGNGTRLTVT.

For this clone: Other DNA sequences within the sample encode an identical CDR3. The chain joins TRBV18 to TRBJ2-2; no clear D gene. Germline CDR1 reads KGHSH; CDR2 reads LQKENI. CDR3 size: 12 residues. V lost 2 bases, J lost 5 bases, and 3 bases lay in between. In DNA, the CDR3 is TGTGCCAGCTCACCAAAAACCGGGGAGCTGTTTTTT. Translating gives CASSPKTGELFF.

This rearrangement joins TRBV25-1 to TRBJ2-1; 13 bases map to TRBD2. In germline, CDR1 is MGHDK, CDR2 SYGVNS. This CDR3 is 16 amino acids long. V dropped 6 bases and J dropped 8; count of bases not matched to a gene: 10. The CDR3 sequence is CASSLEGLAGRYEQFF. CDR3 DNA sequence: TGTGCCAGCAGCTTAGAGGGACTAGCGGGACGGTATGAGCAGTTCTTC.

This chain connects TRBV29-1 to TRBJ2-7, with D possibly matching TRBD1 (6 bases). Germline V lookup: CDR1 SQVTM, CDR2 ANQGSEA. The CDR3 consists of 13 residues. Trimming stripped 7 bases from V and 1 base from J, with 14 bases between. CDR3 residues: CSAQRGFSYEQYF. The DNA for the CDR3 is TGCAGCGCTCAGAGGGGGTTTTCCTACGAGCAGTACTTC.

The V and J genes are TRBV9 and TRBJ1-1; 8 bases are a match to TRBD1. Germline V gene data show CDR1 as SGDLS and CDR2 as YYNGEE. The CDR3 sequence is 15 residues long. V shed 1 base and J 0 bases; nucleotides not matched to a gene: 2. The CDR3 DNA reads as TGTGCCAGCAGCGTACAGGGGGCAATGAACACTGAAGCTTTCTTT. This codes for CASSVQGAMNTEAFF.

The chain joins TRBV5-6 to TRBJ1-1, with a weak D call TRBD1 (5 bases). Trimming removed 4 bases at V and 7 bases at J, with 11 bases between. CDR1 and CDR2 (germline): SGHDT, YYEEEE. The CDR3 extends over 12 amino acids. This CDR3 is CASSPGRGEAFF. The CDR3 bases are TGTGCCAGCAGCCCGGGAAGGGGTGAAGCTTTCTTT.

The CDR3 coding sequence is TGTGCCAGCAGCTTAGAGGGGCCTAATCAGTACTTC. It specifies CASSLEGPNQYF. This sequence joins TRBV11-2 and TRBJ2-7, with D possibly matching TRBD1 (5 bases). Germline-derived CDR1 and CDR2 are SGHAT and FQNNGV. Deletions cut 0 bases from V and 10 bases from J, with 10 bases between. The CDR3 totals 12 residues.

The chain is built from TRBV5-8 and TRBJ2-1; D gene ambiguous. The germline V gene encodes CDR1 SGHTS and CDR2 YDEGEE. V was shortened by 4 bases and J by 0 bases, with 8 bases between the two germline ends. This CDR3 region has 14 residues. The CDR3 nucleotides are TGTGCCAGCAGCAGGACGGTCTCCTACAATGAGCAGTTCTTC. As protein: CASSRTVSYNEQFF.

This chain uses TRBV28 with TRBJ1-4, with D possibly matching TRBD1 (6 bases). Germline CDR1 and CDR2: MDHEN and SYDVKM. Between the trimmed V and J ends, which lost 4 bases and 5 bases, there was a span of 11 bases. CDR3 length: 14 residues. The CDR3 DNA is TGTGCCAGCAGTTACAGGGATCGAAATGAAAAACTGTTTTTT. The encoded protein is CASSYRDRNEKLFF.

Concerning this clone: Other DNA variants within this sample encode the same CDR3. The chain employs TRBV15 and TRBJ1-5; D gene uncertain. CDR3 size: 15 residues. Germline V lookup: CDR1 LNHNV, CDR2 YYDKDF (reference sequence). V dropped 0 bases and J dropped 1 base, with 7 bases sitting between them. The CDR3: CATSREGLSNQPQHF. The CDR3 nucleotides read TGTGCCACCAGCAGAGAGGGATTGAGCAATCAGCCCCAGCATTTT. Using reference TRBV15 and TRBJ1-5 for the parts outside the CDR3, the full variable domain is DAMVIQNPRYQVTQFGKPVTLSCSQTLNHNVMYWYQQKSSQAPKLLFHYYDKDFNNEADTPDNFQSRRPNTSFCFLDIRSPGLGDTAMYLCATSREGLSNQPQHFGDGTRLSIL.